This TCR beta chain was recorded in a study of blood T cells in healthy people across ages. This clonotype was counted only a few times. The CDR3 length is 14 residues. The V and J ends lost 4 bases and 4 bases respectively, with 13 bases between them. Germline V CDR1 and CDR2: SGHDT, YYEEEE. With a J-beta primer mix and a sample-barcoded 5' primer, a second PCR ran about 7 to 11 cycles. A single record per CDR3 protein comes from TCRdb applying MiXCR to the 5' RACE reads. The sample lists 1.5 million or so distinct CDR3 sequences, about 43% occurring once. This TCR came from a woman under 30 in good health. This chain connects TRBV5-6 to TRBJ2-3; possibly TRBD2 for D (6 bases). Input material: blood. CDR3 in DNA: TGTGCCAGCAGCACGCCGGGACTTTCAGATACGCAGTATTTT. The encoded protein is CASSTPGLSDTQYF. Supplemented by reference TRBV5-6 and TRBJ2-3, the full variable domain reads DAGVTQSPTHLIKTRGQQVTLRCSPKSGHDTVSWYQQALGQGPQFIFQYYEEEERQRGNFPDRFSGHQFPNYSSELNVNALLLGDSALYLCASSTPGLSDTQYFGPGTRLTVL.